The rows below give T cell receptor beta chains drawn from one sample of a study of T cells in localized non-small cell lung cancer. Method: immunoSEQ multiplex PCR; TCRdb's copy keeps in-frame clones and lacks some. The table has some 71,000 clones, about 83% seen once; the top ten hold approximately 13%. The source was peripheral blood, collected before any cancer treatment. Source of these receptors: a female donor over 55 with stage I lung adenocarcinoma. The CDR3 runs from the conserved cysteine through the conserved F or W. A D gene is named only where the DNA matches it firmly. Clone sizes are given selectively: once, few, many, or a class where the clone is expanded.

clone size: once; V gene: TRBV7-2; J gene: TRBJ1-2; D gene: .; CDR3 protein: CASSRTGNYGYTF; CDR3 DNA: TGTGCCAGCAGCCGCACAGGGAACTATGGCTACACCTTC
clone size: .; V gene: TRBV18; J gene: TRBJ1-1; D gene: TRBD1; CDR3 protein: CASSEQGVRTEAFF; CDR3 DNA: TGTGCCAGCTCAGAACAGGGGGTGCGGACTGAAGCTTTCTTT
clone size: few; V gene: TRBV10-3; J gene: TRBJ2-7; D gene: .; CDR3 protein: CAISYGTAAYEQYF; CDR3 DNA: TGTGCCATCAGTTACGGGACCGCAGCCTACGAGCAGTACTTC
clone size: .; V gene: TRBV28; J gene: TRBJ2-7; D gene: .; CDR3 protein: CASSPPQAHSYEQYF; CDR3 DNA: TGTGCCAGCAGCCCCCCACAGGCCCACTCCTACGAGCAGTACTTC
clone size: .; V gene: TRBV11-2; J gene: TRBJ1-1; D gene: .; CDR3 protein: CASSLDRAREAFF; CDR3 DNA: TGTGCCAGCAGCTTAGATAGGGCCCGTGAAGCTTTCTTT
clone size: .; V gene: TRBV10-1; J gene: TRBJ2-3; D gene: TRBD2; CDR3 protein: CASSENLAGFTQYF; CDR3 DNA: TGCGCCAGCAGTGAGAACCTAGCGGGGTTTACGCAGTATTTT
clone size: .; V gene: TRBV19; J gene: TRBJ1-4; D gene: .; CDR3 protein: CASMTDGANEKLFF; CDR3 DNA: TGTGCCAGTATGACGGACGGAGCTAATGAAAAACTGTTTTTT
clone size: .; V gene: TRBV18; J gene: TRBJ2-5; D gene: TRBD2; CDR3 protein: CASSPGLAETQYF; CDR3 DNA: TGTGCCAGCTCACCAGGACTAGCGGAGACCCAGTACTTC
clone size: .; V gene: TRBV10-2; J gene: TRBJ1-3; D gene: TRBD1; CDR3 protein: CASSSGDSSGNTIYF; CDR3 DNA: TGCGCCAGCAGTTCAGGGGACAGCTCTGGAAACACCATATATTTT
clone size: once; V gene: TRBV12-5; J gene: TRBJ2-3; D gene: TRBD2; CDR3 protein: CASGTGGTASDTQYF; CDR3 DNA: TGTGCTAGTGGTACCGGGGGGACCGCCTCAGATACGCAGTATTTT
clone size: .; V gene: TRBV6-6; J gene: TRBJ2-7; D gene: .; CDR3 protein: CASSLKEFNEQYF; CDR3 DNA: TGTGCCAGCAGTTTAAAGGAATTCAACGAGCAGTACTTC
clone size: .; V gene: TRBV11-2; J gene: TRBJ2-1; D gene: TRBD2; CDR3 protein: CASSLATSGSLREQFF; CDR3 DNA: TGTGCCAGCAGCTTAGCGACTAGCGGGAGCCTCCGGGAGCAGTTCTTC
clone size: .; V gene: TRBV7-9; J gene: TRBJ1-1; D gene: .; CDR3 protein: CASIKGGGVSTEAFF; CDR3 DNA: TGTGCCAGCATCAAAGGGGGAGGAGTTAGCACTGAAGCTTTCTTT
clone size: .; V gene: TRBV10-3; J gene: TRBJ1-2; D gene: .; CDR3 protein: CAISAQGNYGYTF; CDR3 DNA: TGTGCCATCAGCGCGCAGGGCAACTATGGCTACACCTTC
clone size: .; V gene: TRBV30; J gene: TRBJ2-5; D gene: .; CDR3 protein: CAWSVLTETQYF; CDR3 DNA: TGTGCCTGGAGTGTACTGACAGAGACCCAGTACTTC
clone size: .; V gene: TRBV7-3; J gene: TRBJ2-7; D gene: TRBD2; CDR3 protein: CASSTRGLAGDEQYF; CDR3 DNA: TGTGCCAGCAGCACCCGGGGACTAGCGGGAGACGAGCAGTACTTC
clone size: .; V gene: TRBV19; J gene: TRBJ1-2; D gene: .; CDR3 protein: CASKGSGYTF; CDR3 DNA: TGTGCCAGTAAGGGGAGCGGCTACACCTTC
clone size: few; V gene: TRBV5-1; J gene: TRBJ2-3; D gene: .; CDR3 protein: CASSLDGGSTDTQYF; CDR3 DNA: TGCGCCAGCAGCTTGGATGGCGGTAGCACAGATACGCAGTATTTT
clone size: few; V gene: TRBV7-9; J gene: TRBJ1-2; D gene: TRBD1; CDR3 protein: CASSPGTVGYTF; CDR3 DNA: TGTGCCAGCAGCCCCGGGACAGTCGGTTACACCTTC
clone size: .; V gene: TRBV19; J gene: TRBJ2-2; D gene: TRBD2; CDR3 protein: CASGLAANTGELFF; CDR3 DNA: TGTGCCAGTGGACTAGCGGCGAACACCGGGGAGCTGTTTTTT
clone size: .; V gene: TRBV10-2; J gene: TRBJ2-4; D gene: .; CDR3 protein: CASSEWGAKNIQYF; CDR3 DNA: TGCGCCAGCAGTGAGTGGGGGGCCAAAAACATTCAGTACTTC
clone size: .; V gene: TRBV5-4; J gene: TRBJ2-3; D gene: TRBD2; CDR3 protein: CASRLAGGSTDTQYF; CDR3 DNA: TGTGCCAGCAGACTAGCGGGGGGAAGCACAGATACGCAGTATTTT
clone size: .; V gene: TRBV5-1; J gene: TRBJ2-1; D gene: .; CDR3 protein: CASRWNTQSYNEQFF; CDR3 DNA: TGCGCCAGCAGATGGAACACCCAATCCTACAATGAGCAGTTCTTC
clone size: .; V gene: TRBV6-5; J gene: TRBJ2-3; D gene: TRBD1; CDR3 protein: CASRNSGGSTDTQYF; CDR3 DNA: TGTGCCAGCAGGAACTCAGGGGGAAGCACAGATACGCAGTATTTT